This T cell receptor (beta chain) was sequenced for a study of cytomegalovirus exposure and HLA in healthy donors. Germline V lookup: CDR1 ENHRY, CDR2 SYGVKD. The junction had 6 bases not matched to a gene; V was cut back by 7 bases and J by 0 bases. The CDR3 spans 15 residues. On this clone itself: What it recognizes is unknown.

Profiling relied on immunoSEQ multiplex PCR, and the TCRdb table lists in-frame clones only, not all of them. The repertoire holds around 220,000 clones, with 88% as singletons. General observations from the study: Cytomegalovirus-associated status was assigned to more than 150 TCR beta chains. A later analysis found first-cohort TCR clusters tended to co-occur in the approximately 110 validation repertoires. Whilst most TCR sequences proved rare, a subset of public TCRs occurred across many donors. The CMV antigen specificity of a few CMV-associated chains was confirmed through in vitro analysis.

This sequence was found in a woman younger than 30 in good health and CMV-seronegative. The chain has TRBV10-3 and TRBJ1-3, with 7 nucleotides matching TRBD1. Sequenced input: PBMCs. The CDR3 bases are TGTGCCATCAAGGCGGACAGGACCTCTGGAAACACCATATATTTT. Translation: CAIKADRTSGNTIYF.